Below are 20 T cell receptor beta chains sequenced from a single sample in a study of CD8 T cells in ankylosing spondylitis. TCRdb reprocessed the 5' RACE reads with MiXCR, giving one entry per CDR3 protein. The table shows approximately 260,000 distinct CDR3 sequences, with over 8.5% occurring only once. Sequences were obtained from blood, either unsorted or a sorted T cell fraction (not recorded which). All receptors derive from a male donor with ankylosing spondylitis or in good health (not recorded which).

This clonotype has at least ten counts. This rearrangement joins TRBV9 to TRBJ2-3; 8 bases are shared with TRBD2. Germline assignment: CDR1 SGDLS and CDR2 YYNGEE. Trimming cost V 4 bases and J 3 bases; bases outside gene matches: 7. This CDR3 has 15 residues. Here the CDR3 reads CASSLTGTSTDTQYF. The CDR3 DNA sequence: TGTGCCAGCAGCCTAACCGGGACTAGTACAGATACGCAGTATTTT.

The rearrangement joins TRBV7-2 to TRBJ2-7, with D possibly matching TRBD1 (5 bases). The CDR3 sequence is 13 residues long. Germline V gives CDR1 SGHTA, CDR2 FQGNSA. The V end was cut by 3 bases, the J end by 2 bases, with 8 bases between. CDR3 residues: CASSFPRAYEQYF. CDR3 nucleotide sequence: TGTGCCAGCAGCTTCCCCAGGGCCTACGAGCAGTACTTC.

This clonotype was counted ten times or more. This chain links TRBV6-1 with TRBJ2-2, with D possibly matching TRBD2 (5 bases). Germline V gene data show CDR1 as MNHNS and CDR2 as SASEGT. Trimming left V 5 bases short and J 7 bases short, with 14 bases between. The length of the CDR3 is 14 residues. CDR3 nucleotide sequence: TGTGCCAGCAGTCCCTATAAAACTAGCGGGGAGCTGTTTTTT. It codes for CASSPYKTSGELFF.

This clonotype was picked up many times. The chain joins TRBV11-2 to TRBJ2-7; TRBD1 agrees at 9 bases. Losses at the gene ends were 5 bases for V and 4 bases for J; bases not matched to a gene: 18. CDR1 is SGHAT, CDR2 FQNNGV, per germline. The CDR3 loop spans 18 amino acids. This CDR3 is CASSMGQGFLSLFYEQYF. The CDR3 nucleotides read TGTGCCAGCAGCATGGGACAGGGCTTCTTGTCGCTTTTTTACGAGCAGTACTTC.

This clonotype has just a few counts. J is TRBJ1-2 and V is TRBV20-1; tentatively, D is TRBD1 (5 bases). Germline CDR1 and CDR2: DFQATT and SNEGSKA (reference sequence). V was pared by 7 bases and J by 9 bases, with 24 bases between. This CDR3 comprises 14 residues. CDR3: CSVTGKPGERRYTF. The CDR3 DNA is TGCAGTGTTACCGGGAAGCCGGGGGAGCGACGCTACACCTTC.

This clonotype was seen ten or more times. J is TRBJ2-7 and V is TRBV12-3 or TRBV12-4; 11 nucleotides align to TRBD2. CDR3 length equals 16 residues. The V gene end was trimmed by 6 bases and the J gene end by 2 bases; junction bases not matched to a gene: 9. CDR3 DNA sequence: TGTGCCAGCAGCCCCTGGGGACTAGCGGAGACCTACGAGCAGTACTTC. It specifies CASSPWGLAETYEQYF.

CDR3 nucleotides: TGTGCCAGCAGTTACGGGGCCCACACAGATACGCAGTATTTT. As protein: CASSYGAHTDTQYF. The chain carries TRBV6-2 or TRBV6-3 and TRBJ2-3; possibly TRBD1 for D (5 bases). This CDR3 has 14 amino acids. Trimming left V 2 bases short and J 2 bases short, with 8 bases between. Germline values: CDR1 MNHEY, CDR2 SVGEGT.

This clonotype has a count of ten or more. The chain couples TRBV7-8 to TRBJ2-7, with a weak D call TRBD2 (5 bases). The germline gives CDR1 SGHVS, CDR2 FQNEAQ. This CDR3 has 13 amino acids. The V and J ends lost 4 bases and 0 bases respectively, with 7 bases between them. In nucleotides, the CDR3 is TGTGCCAGCAGCTACGGGGACTCCTACGAGCAGTACTTC. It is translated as CASSYGDSYEQYF.

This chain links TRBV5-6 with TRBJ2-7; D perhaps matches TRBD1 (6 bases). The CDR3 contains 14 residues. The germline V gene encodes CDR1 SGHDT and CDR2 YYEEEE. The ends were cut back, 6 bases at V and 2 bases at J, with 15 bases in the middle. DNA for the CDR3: TGTGCCAGCACCTCAGGTACAGGGACCTACGAGCAGTACTTC. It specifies CASTSGTGTYEQYF.

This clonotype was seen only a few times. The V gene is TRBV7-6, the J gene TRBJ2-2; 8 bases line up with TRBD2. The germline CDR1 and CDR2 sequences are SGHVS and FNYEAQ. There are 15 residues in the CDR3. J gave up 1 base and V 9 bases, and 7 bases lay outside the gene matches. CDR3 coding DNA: TGTGCCAGTACTCCCGGGAGGGGGAACACCGGGGAGCTGTTTTTT. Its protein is CASTPGRGNTGELFF.

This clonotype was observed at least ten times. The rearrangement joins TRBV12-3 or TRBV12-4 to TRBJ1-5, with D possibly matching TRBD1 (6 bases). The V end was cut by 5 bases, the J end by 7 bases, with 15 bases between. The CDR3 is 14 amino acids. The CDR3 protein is CASSGRVTGQPQHF. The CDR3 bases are TGTGCCAGCAGTGGCAGGGTGACAGGACAGCCCCAGCATTTT.

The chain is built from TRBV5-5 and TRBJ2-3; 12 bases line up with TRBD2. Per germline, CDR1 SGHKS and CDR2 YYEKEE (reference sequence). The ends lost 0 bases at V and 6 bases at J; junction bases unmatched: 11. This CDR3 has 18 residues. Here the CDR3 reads CASSLVLAGGPASDTQYF. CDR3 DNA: TGTGCCAGCAGCTTGGTTCTAGCGGGGGGGCCGGCATCTGATACGCAGTATTTT.

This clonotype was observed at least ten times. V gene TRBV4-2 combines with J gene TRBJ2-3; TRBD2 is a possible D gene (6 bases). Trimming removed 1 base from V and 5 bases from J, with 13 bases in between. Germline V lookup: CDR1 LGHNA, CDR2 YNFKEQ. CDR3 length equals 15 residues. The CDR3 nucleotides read TGTGCCAGCAGCCAAGTCCTAGTGGGGGGAGATACGCAGTATTTT. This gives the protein CASSQVLVGGDTQYF.

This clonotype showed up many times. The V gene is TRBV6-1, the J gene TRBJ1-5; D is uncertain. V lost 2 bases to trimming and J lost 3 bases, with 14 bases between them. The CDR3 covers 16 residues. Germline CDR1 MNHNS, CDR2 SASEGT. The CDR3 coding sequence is TGTGCCAGCAGTGAATGGAATAGAGGCCCCAATCAGCCCCAGCATTTT. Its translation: CASSEWNRGPNQPQHF.

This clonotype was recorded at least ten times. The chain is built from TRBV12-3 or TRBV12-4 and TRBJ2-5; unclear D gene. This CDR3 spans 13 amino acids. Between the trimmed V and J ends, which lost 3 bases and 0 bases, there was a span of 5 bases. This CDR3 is CASSLSDQETQYF. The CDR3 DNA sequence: TGTGCCAGCAGTTTGAGCGACCAAGAGACCCAGTACTTC.

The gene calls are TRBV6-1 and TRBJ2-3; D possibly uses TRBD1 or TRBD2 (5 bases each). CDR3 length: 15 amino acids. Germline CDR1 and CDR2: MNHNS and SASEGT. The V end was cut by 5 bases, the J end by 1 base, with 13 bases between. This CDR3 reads CASSPPGTRTDTQYF. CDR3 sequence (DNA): TGTGCCAGCAGTCCGCCGGGGACGCGCACAGATACGCAGTATTTT.

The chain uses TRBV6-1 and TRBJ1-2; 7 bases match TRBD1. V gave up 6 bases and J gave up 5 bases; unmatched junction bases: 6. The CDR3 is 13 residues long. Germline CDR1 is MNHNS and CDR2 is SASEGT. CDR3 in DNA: TGTGCCAGCAGCGGGGGACAGTGGTATGGCTACACCTTC. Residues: CASSGGQWYGYTF.

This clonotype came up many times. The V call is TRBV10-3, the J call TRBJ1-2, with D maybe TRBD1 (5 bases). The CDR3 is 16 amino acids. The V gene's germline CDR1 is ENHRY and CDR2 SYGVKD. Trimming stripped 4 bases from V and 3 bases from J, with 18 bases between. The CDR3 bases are TGTGCCATCAGTGCAGGGACCCTAATATGGGACTATGGCTACACCTTC. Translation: CAISAGTLIWDYGYTF.

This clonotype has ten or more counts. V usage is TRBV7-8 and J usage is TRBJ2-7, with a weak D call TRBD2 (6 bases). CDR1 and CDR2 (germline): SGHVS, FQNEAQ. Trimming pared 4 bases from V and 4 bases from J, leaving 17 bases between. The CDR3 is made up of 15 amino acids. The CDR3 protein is CASSYRRDSNYEQYF. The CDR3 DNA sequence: TGTGCCAGCAGCTATCGAAGGGACTCGAATTACGAGCAGTACTTC.

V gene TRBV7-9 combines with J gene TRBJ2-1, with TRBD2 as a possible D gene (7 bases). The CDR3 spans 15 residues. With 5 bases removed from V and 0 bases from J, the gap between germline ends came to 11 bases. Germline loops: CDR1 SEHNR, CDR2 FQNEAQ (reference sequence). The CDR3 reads CASSPRGASYNEQFF. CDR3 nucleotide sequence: TGTGCCAGCAGCCCCCGGGGGGCCTCCTACAATGAGCAGTTCTTC.